This passage covers 7 T cell receptor beta chains from one sample sequenced in a study of healthy donors' naive CD4 and CD8 T cells. Starting from around 500 ng of total RNA, TCR libraries were made with linear amplification. In TCRdb, the reads were re-called with MiXCR into one record per CDR3 protein. The table lists approximately 200,000 distinct CDR3 sequences, around three quarters of them singletons, with more than 2% in the top ten. The sequenced sample consisted of naive CD4+ and CD8+ T cells sorted from blood, pooled from several donors. Receptors originate from a pool of human donors in good health; the sample pools cells from several healthy donors.

The V and J genes are TRBV29-1 and TRBJ2-4; D possibly corresponds to TRBD2 (6 bases). The CDR3 runs to 13 residues. Between the trimmed V and J ends, which lost 5 bases and 8 bases, there was a span of 16 bases. Looked up from germline, CDR1 is SQVTM and CDR2 is ANQGSEA. The chain's CDR3 is CSVQGGMGYIQYF. The CDR3 region has the DNA TGCAGCGTTCAGGGCGGGATGGGGTACATTCAGTACTTC. Full variable domain (outside the CDR3, taken from reference TRBV29-1 and TRBJ2-4): SAVISQKPSRDICQRGTSLTIQCQVDSQVTMMFWYRQQPGQSLTLIATANQGSEATYESGFVIDKFPISRPNLTFSTLTVSNMSPEDSSIYLCSVQGGMGYIQYFGAGTRLSVL.

This sequence joins TRBV11-3 and TRBJ2-3; no definite D call. Deletions cut 5 bases from V and 1 base from J, with 10 bases between. The length of the CDR3 is 14 residues. Germline CDR1 SGHNT, CDR2 YENEEA. This CDR3 reads CASSIGQGTDTQYF. In DNA form, the CDR3 reads TGTGCCAGCAGCATAGGGCAGGGCACAGATACGCAGTATTTT.

This clonotype showed up just a few times. CDR3 nucleotides: TGCAGCGGAACAGGGAGGCCCACAGATACGCAGTATTTT. This codes for CSGTGRPTDTQYF. V is TRBV29-1 and J is TRBJ2-3; TRBD1 or TRBD2 may be the D gene (6 bases each). The V gene's germline CDR1 is SQVTM and CDR2 ANQGSEA. The CDR3 spans 13 residues. V was trimmed by 7 bases and J by 2 bases, leaving 13 bases between them.

The chain is built from TRBV20-1 and TRBJ2-3; TRBD2 is a possible D gene (6 bases). Per germline, CDR1 DFQATT and CDR2 SNEGSKA (reference sequence). V was clipped by 3 bases and J by 0 bases, with 10 bases between them. There are 14 residues in the CDR3. CDR3 sequence: CSASRRDSTDTQYF. The CDR3 DNA reads as TGCAGTGCTAGTCGGCGGGACAGCACAGATACGCAGTATTTT.

The V gene is TRBV29-1, the J gene TRBJ2-3; 11 positions match TRBD2. The CDR3 length is 14 residues. Per the germline V gene, CDR1 is SQVTM and CDR2 is ANQGSEA. The V gene end was trimmed by 7 bases and the J gene end by 6 bases; junction bases not matched to a gene: 9. DNA for the CDR3: TGCAGCGGGTATAGCGGGGGGGCCTTGGATACGCAGTATTTT. As protein: CSGYSGGALDTQYF.

This chain joins TRBV6-1 and TRBJ1-1; tentatively, D is TRBD1 (6 bases). CDR3 length: 13 residues. V was pared by 9 bases and J by 0 bases, with 11 bases between. The germline V gene has CDR1 MNHNS and CDR2 SASEGT. CDR3 loop: CASRQALNTEAFF. CDR3 in DNA: TGTGCCAGTAGACAGGCACTGAACACTGAAGCTTTCTTT.

This chain connects TRBV29-1 to TRBJ2-3; D uncertain. The V end lost 2 bases, the J end lost 5 bases, and 11 bases lay between the germline ends. Germline V gives CDR1 SQVTM, CDR2 ANQGSEA. The CDR3 contains 13 residues. CDR3: CSVEKVRRDTQYF. The CDR3 nucleotides are TGCAGCGTTGAAAAGGTCAGGAGAGATACGCAGTATTTT.